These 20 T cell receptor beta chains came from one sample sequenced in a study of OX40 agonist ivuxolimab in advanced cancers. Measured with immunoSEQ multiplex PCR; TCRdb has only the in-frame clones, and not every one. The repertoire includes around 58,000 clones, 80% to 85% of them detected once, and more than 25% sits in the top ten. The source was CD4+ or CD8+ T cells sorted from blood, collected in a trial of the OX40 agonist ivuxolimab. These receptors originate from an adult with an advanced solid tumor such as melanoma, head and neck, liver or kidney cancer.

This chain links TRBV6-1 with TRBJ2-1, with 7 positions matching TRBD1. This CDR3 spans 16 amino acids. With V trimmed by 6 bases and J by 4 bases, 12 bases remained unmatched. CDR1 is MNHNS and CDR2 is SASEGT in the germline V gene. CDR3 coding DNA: TGTGCCAGCAGGGAACACTTCGGGGACAGATACAATGAGCAGTTCTTC. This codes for CASREHFGDRYNEQFF.

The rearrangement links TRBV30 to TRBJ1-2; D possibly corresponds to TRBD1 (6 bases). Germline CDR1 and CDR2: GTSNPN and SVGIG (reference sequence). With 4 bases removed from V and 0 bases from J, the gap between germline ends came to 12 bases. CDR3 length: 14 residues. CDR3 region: CAWTGTPANYGYTF. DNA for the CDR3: TGTGCCTGGACCGGGACACCCGCTAACTATGGCTACACCTTC.

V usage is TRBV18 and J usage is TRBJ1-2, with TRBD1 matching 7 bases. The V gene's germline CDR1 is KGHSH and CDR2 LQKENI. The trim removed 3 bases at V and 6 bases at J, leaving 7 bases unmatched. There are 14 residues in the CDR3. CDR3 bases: TGTGCCAGCTCACCGCAGACAGGGTCTCATGGCTACACCTTC. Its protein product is CASSPQTGSHGYTF.

DNA of the CDR3: TGTGCCAGCAGCTTCCCCACTAGCGGGAGAATCTACGAGCAGTACTTC. Amino acid sequence: CASSFPTSGRIYEQYF. The chain uses TRBV7-9 and TRBJ2-7, with TRBD2 matching 11 bases. J lost 3 bases, V lost 3 bases, and 7 bases had no gene match. Germline values: CDR1 SEHNR, CDR2 FQNEAQ (reference sequence). The CDR3 spans 16 residues.

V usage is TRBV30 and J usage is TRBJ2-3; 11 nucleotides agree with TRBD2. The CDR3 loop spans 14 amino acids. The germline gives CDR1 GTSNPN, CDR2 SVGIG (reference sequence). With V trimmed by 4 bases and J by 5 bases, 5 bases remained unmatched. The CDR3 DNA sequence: TGTGCCTGGATTAGCGGGGGGGCCCAAGATACGCAGTATTTT. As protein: CAWISGGAQDTQYF.

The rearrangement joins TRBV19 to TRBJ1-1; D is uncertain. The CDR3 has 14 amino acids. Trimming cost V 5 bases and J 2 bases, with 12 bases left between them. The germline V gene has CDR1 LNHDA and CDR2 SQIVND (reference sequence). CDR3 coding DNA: TGTGCCAGTAGTCGTGGGCCTCCTAACACTGAAGCTTTCTTT. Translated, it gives CASSRGPPNTEAFF.

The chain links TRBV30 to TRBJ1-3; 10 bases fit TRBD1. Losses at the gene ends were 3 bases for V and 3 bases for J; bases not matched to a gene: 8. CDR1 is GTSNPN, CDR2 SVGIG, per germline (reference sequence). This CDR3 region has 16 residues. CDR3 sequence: CAWSSRDRGLGNTIYF. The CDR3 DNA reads TGTGCCTGGAGCTCCCGGGACAGGGGACTTGGAAACACCATATATTTT.

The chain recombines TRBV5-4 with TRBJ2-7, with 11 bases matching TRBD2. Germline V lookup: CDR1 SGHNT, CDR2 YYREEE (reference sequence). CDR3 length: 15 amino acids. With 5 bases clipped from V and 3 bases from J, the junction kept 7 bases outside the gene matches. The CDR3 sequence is CASSFPGTSGYEQYF. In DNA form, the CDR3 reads TGTGCCAGCAGTTTTCCCGGGACTAGCGGCTACGAGCAGTACTTC.

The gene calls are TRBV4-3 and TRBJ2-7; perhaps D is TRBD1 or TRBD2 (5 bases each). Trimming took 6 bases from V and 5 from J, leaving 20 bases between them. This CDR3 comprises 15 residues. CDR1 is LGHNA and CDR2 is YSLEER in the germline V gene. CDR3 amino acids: CASRNRDPSQDEQYF. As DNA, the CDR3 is TGCGCCAGCAGGAACCGGGACCCCTCCCAGGACGAGCAGTACTTC.

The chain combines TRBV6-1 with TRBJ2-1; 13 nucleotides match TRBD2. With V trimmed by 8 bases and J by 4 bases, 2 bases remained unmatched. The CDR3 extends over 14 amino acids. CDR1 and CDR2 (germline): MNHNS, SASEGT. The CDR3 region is CASGLAGVYNEQFF. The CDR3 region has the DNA TGTGCCAGCGGACTAGCGGGGGTGTACAATGAGCAGTTCTTC.

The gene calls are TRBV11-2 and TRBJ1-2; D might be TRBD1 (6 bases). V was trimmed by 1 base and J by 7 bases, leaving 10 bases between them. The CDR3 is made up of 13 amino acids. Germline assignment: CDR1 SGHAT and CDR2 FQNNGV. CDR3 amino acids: CASSLAGARGYTF. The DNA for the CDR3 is TGTGCCAGCAGCTTAGCGGGGGCGCGTGGCTACACCTTC.

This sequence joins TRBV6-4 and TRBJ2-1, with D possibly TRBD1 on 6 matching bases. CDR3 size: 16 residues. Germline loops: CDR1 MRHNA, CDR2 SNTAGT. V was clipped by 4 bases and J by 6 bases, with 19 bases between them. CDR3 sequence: CASSALLGARTNEQFF. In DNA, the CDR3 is TGTGCCAGCAGTGCGTTATTGGGGGCGCGGACCAATGAGCAGTTCTTC.

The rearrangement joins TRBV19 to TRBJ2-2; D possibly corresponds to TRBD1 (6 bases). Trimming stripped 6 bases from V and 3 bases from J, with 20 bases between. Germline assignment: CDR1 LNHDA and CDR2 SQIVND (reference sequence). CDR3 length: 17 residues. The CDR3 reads CASSDPTGHIHTGELFF. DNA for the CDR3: TGTGCCAGTAGCGACCCTACGGGACATATTCACACCGGGGAGCTGTTTTTT.

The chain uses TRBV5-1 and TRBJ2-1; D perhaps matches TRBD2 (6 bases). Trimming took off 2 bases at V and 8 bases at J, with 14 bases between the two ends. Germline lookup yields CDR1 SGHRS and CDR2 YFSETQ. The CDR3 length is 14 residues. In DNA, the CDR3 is TGCGCCAGCAGCTTCGGGGAGTCGGGAGATGAGCAGTTCTTC. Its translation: CASSFGESGDEQFF.

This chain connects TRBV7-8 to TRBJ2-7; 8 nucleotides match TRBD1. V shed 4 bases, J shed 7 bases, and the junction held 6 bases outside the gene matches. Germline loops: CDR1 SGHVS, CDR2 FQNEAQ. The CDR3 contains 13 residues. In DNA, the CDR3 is TGTGCCAGCAGCTCTGACAGGGGTGGGGAGCAGTACTTC. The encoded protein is CASSSDRGGEQYF.

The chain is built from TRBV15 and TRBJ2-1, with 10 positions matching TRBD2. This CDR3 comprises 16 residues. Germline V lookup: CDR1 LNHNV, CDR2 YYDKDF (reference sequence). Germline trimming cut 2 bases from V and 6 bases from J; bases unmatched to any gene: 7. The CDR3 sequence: CATSRHLAGAINEQFF. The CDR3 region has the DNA TGTGCCACCAGCAGACATCTAGCGGGGGCTATCAATGAGCAGTTCTTC.

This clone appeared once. As DNA, the CDR3 is TGTGCCAGCAGCTTAAGTCAACCTAACTATGGCTACACCTTC. Translating gives CASSLSQPNYGYTF. The genes are TRBV7-9 and TRBJ1-2, with unresolved D. CDR1 is SEHNR and CDR2 is FQNEAQ in the germline V gene (reference sequence). Between the trimmed V and J ends, which lost 2 bases and 0 bases, there was a span of 7 bases. The CDR3 sequence is 14 residues long.

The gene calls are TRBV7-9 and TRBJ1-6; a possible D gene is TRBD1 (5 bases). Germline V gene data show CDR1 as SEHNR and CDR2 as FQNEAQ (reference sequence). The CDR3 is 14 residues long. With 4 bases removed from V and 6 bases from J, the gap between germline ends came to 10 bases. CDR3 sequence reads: CASSWGSVNSPLHF. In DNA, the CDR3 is TGTGCCAGCAGCTGGGGGTCCGTTAATTCACCCCTCCACTTT.

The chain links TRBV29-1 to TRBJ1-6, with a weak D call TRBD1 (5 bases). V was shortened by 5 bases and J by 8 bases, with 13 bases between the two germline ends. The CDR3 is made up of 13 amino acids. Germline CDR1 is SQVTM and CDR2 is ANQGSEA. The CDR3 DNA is TGCAGCGTTAGTGAGGGGACGTATTCACCCCTCCACTTT. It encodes CSVSEGTYSPLHF. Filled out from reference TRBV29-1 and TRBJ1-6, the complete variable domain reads SAVISQKPSRDICQRGTSLTIQCQVDSQVTMMFWYRQQPGQSLTLIATANQGSEATYESGFVIDKFPISRPNLTFSTLTVSNMSPEDSSIYLCSVSEGTYSPLHFGNGTRLTVT.

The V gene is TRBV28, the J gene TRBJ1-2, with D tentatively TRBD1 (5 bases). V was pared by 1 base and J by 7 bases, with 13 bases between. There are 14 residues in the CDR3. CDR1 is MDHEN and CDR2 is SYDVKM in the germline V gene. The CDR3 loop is CASSLLVQVGGYTF. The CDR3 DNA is TGTGCCAGCAGTTTATTGGTACAGGTGGGTGGCTACACCTTC.